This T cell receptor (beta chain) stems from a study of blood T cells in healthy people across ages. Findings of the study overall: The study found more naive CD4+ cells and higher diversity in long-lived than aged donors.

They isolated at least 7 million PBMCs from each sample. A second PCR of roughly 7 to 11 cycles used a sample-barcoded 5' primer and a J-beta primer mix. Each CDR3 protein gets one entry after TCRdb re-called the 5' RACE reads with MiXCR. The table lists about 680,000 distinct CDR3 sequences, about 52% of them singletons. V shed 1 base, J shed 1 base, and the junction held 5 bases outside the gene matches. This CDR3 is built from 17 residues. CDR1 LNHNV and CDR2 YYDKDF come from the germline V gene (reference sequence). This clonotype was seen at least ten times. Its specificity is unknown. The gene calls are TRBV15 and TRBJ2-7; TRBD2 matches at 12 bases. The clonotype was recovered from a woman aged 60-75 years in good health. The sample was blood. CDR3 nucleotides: TGTGCCACCAGCAGAGTGGGACTAGCGGGCCGATCCTACGAGCAGTACTTC. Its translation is CATSRVGLAGRSYEQYF.